What follows are 12 T cell receptor beta chains derived from one specimen sequenced in a study of cytotoxic CD8 clonotypes in ibrutinib-treated CLL. Generated by immunoSEQ multiplex PCR, the TCRdb table keeps only in-frame clones and is missing some. Of 200,000 to 250,000 clones in the sample, 70% were seen once. This specimen was PBMCs, taken after 12 months of ibrutinib treatment. The receptors stem from a human donor with chronic lymphocytic leukemia.

The V gene is TRBV6-5, the J gene TRBJ2-7, with TRBD2 identical over 10 bases. V was clipped by 2 bases and J by 6 bases; unmatched bases: 10. CDR1 is MNHEY, CDR2 SVGAGI, per germline. This CDR3 comprises 16 residues. CDR3 sequence: CASSYASGRNVGEQYF. The DNA of the CDR3 is TGTGCCAGCAGTTACGCTAGCGGGAGAAACGTGGGCGAGCAGTACTTC.

The chain couples TRBV25-1 to TRBJ1-2; D is perhaps TRBD1 (6 bases). This CDR3 region has 11 residues. The V and J ends lost 7 bases and 13 bases respectively, with 16 bases between them. The germline V gene has CDR1 MGHDK and CDR2 SYGVNS. The CDR3 is CASTGEGGFTF. CDR3 DNA sequence: TGTGCCAGCACCGGCGAGGGGGGATTCACCTTC.

Written as DNA, the CDR3 is TGTGCCAGCAGTTACAGGGAGTCCGGGGAGCTGTTTTTT. Its translation: CASSYRESGELFF. The J gene is TRBJ2-2, the V gene TRBV6-5; D may be TRBD2 (5 bases). Trimming took off 2 bases at V and 6 bases at J, with 7 bases between the two ends. The CDR3 is 13 amino acids. Germline CDR1 and CDR2: MNHEY and SVGAGI.

The chain couples TRBV19 to TRBJ1-2; a possible D gene is TRBD1 (5 bases). CDR1 LNHDA and CDR2 SQIVND come from the germline V gene (reference sequence). The CDR3 is made up of 17 amino acids. Trimming removed 6 bases at V and 4 bases at J, with 24 bases between. DNA of the CDR3: TGTGCCAGTAGCCCCCCGTCGTGGCAGGGAAGGGTCTATGGCTACACCTTC. Protein product: CASSPPSWQGRVYGYTF. Variable domain in full (rest from reference TRBV19 and TRBJ1-2): DGGITQSPKYLFRKEGQNVTLSCEQNLNHDAMYWYRQDPGQGLRLIYYSQIVNDFQKGDIAEGYSVSREKKESFPLTVTSAQKNPTAFYLCASSPPSWQGRVYGYTFGSGTRLTVV.

The gene calls are TRBV25-1 and TRBJ2-2; D perhaps matches TRBD1 (5 bases). V was shortened by 1 base and J by 6 bases, with 9 bases between the two germline ends. Germline V CDR1 and CDR2: MGHDK, SYGVNS. This CDR3 region has 14 residues. DNA for the CDR3: TGTGCCAGCAGTGAATGGGCAGGGTCCGGGGAGCTGTTTTTT. This gives the protein CASSEWAGSGELFF.

The chain links TRBV18 to TRBJ1-5, with 7 bases identical to TRBD1. The CDR3 extends over 16 amino acids. The V gene end was trimmed by 4 bases and the J gene end by 5 bases; junction bases not matched to a gene: 11. Germline CDR1 is KGHSH and CDR2 is LQKENI. As DNA, the CDR3 is TGTGCCAGCTCACACCCAGACAGGGTCCCTTATCAGCCCCAGCATTTT. Translating gives CASSHPDRVPYQPQHF.

The chain couples TRBV5-1 to TRBJ2-2; the match to TRBD2 covers 7 bases. Per the germline V gene, CDR1 is SGHRS and CDR2 is YFSETQ. The CDR3 loop spans 15 amino acids. Trimming took 1 base from V and 4 from J; bases not matched to a gene: 4. The CDR3 is CASSLLAGVTGELFF. CDR3 nucleotide sequence: TGCGCCAGCAGCTTGCTCGCGGGAGTCACCGGGGAGCTGTTTTTT.

This chain links TRBV6-5 with TRBJ2-1, with 10 nucleotides matching TRBD2. Germline V gene sequence: CDR1 MNHEY, CDR2 SVGAGI. V trimming: 6 bases; J trimming: 4 bases; junction bases outside the gene matches: 6. This CDR3 spans 15 amino acids. The CDR3 DNA reads TGTGCCAGCAGAGTAGCGGGGGGCGATTACAATGAGCAGTTCTTC. This translates into CASRVAGGDYNEQFF.

The sample holds a few counts of this clone. The V gene is TRBV25-1, the J gene TRBJ2-7, with 12 bases that match TRBD2. CDR3 size: 15 residues. Germline loops: CDR1 MGHDK, CDR2 SYGVNS. Trimming took 1 base from V and 11 from J; bases not matched to a gene: 9. The CDR3 sequence is CASSESGASGRGEYF. As DNA, the CDR3 is TGTGCCAGCAGTGAATCGGGGGCTAGCGGGAGGGGAGAGTACTTC.

The sample holds a few counts of this clone. The rearrangement joins TRBV2 to TRBJ2-2, with TRBD1 matching over 8 bases. There are 14 residues in the CDR3. V shed 6 bases and J 8 bases; nucleotides not matched to a gene: 8. Germline CDR1 SNHLY, CDR2 FYNNEI. As DNA, the CDR3 is TGTGCCAGCAGCGTACAGGGGGGAGCGGGGGAGCTGTTTTTT. It yields the protein CASSVQGGAGELFF. Looking up the rest from reference TRBV2 and TRBJ2-2 gives the full variable domain: EPEVTQTPSHQVTQMGQEVILRCVPISNHLYFYWYRQILGQKVEFLVSFYNNEISEKSEIFDDQFSVERPDGSNFTLKIRSTKLEDSAMYFCASSVQGGAGELFFGEGSRLTVL.

The chain employs TRBV7-3 and TRBJ1-1; unclear D gene. This CDR3 is 15 amino acids long. Germline V CDR1 and CDR2: SGHTA, FQGTGA. Trimming removed 3 bases from V and 2 bases from J, with 13 bases in between. CDR3 sequence (DNA): TGTGCCAGCAGCTTTTCGACCAGGAGCAACACTGAAGCTTTCTTT. Its protein product is CASSFSTRSNTEAFF.

In the case of this clone: The identical CDR3 is also encoded by other nucleotide sequences in the sample. CDR3 amino acids: CASSLTGNTEAFF. The CDR3 DNA sequence: TGTGCCAGCAGCTTAACGGGTAACACTGAAGCTTTCTTT. V and J are TRBV7-3 and TRBJ1-1; D remains unclear. V lost 0 bases and J 2 bases, leaving 4 bases between the germline ends. The CDR3 contains 13 residues. In germline, CDR1 is SGHTA, CDR2 FQGTGA.